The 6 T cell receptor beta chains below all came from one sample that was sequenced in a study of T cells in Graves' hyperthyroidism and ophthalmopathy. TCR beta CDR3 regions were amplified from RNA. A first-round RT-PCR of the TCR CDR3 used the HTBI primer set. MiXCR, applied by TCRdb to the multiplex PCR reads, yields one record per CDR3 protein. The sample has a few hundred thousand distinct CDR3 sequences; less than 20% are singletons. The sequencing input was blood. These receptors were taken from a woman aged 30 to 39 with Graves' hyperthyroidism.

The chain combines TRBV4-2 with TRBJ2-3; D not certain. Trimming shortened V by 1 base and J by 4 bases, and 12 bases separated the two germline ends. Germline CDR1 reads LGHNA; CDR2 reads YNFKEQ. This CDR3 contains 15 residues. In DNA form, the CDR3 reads TGTGCCAGCAGCCAAGGAGACCTTCTAGCAGATACGCAGTATTTT. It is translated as CASSQGDLLADTQYF.

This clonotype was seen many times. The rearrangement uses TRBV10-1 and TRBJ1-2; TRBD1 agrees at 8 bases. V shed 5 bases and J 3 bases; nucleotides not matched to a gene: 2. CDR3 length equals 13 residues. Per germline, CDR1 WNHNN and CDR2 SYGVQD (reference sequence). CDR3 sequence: CASSKDRDYGYTF. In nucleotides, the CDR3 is TGCGCCAGCAGTAAGGACAGGGACTATGGCTACACCTTC.

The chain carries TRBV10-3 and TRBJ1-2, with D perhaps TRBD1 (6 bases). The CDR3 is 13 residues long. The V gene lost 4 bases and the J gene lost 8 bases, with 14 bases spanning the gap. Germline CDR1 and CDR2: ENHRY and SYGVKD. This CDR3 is CAISVRQAEGYTF. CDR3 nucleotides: TGTGCCATCAGTGTTAGACAGGCGGAGGGCTACACCTTC.

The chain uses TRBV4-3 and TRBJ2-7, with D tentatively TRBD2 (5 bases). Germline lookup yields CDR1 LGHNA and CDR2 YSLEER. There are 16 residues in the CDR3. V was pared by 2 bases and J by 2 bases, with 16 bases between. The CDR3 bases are TGCGCCAGCAGCCAAAACAGACGGGAATTGCCCTACGAGCAGTACTTC. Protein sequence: CASSQNRRELPYEQYF.

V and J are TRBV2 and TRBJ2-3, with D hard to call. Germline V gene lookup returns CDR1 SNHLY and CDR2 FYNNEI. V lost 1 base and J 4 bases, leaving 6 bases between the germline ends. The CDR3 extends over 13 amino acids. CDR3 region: CASSEGQSDTQYF. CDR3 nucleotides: TGTGCCAGCAGTGAAGGCCAGTCAGATACGCAGTATTTT.

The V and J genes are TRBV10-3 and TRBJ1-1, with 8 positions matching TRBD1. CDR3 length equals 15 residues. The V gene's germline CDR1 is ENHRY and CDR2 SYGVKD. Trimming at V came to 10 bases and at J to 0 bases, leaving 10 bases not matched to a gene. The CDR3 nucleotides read TGTGCCACCATACCGGGACAGGTTATGAACACTGAAGCTTTCTTT. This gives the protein CATIPGQVMNTEAFF.